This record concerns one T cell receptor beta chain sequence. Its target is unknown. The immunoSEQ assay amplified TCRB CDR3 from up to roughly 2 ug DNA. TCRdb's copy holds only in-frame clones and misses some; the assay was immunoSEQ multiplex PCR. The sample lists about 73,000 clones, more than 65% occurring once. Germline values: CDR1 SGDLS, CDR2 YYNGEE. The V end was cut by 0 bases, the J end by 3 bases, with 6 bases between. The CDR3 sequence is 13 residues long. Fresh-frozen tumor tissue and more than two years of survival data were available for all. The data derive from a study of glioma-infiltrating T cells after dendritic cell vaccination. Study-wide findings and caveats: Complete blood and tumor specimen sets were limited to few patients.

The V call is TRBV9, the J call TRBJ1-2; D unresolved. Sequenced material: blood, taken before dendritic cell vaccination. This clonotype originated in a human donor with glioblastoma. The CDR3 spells CASSVAQYYGYTF. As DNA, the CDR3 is TGTGCCAGCAGCGTAGCACAGTACTATGGCTACACCTTC.